This is a list of T cell receptor beta chains from one sample in a study of blood T cell repertoires in COVID-19. Assay: immunoSEQ multiplex PCR; the TCRdb copy retains only in-frame clones and omits some. The data show approximately 310,000 clones, 85% seen once. The specimen was PBMCs or T cells enriched from blood (not recorded which). All receptors derive from a woman aged 25 to 39 who had been exposed to COVID-19. Each CDR3 is given with its conserved first and last residue. D genes are given only for firm matches. Part of the rows lack a size; the others show once, few, many or a class for expanded clones.

CDR3aa	v_gene	d_gene	abundance
CASSPDRYQPQHF	TRBV7-9	TRBD1	NA
CAIGAGTEAFF	TRBV10-3	NA	NA
CARDKGVTNTEAFF	TRBV2	NA	NA
CASSQGVWDSPLHF	TRBV9	TRBD1	few
CASSQDWGGRQGQFF	TRBV3-1/TRBV3-2	TRBD2	NA
CSREVRRNTIYF	TRBV21-1	NA	few
CSATGAYEQYF	TRBV20-1	NA	NA
CATSSGQWADTQYF	TRBV15	NA	NA
CASRLRQGSGELFF	TRBV14	TRBD1	NA
CASIGSGGYNEQFF	TRBV6-5	TRBD2	once
CASSLARTGNTGELFF	TRBV7-6	NA	NA
CASSFRGISGTIYF	TRBV28	NA	NA
CASTSMGGNQPQHF	TRBV6-5	NA	NA
CARVRDSSMNTEAFF	TRBV2	TRBD1	NA
CASRGQGAQNYGYTF	TRBV6-5	TRBD1	NA
CASGRQGLGAEKLFF	TRBV12-5	TRBD1	few
CASSLLQGAMETQYF	TRBV6-2/TRBV6-3	TRBD1	NA
CASSIDRGAAGEQFF	TRBV19	NA	NA
CASSRERGKAFF	TRBV6-5	NA	once
CASSAGNQPQHF	TRBV28	NA	NA
CASRRGLPHEQYF	TRBV10-2	NA	NA